A single sample is the source of the 3 T cell receptor beta chains below, sequenced in a study of identical twins. TCRdb processed the 5' RACE reads anew with MiXCR; each CDR3 protein has one entry. The sample records approximately 630,000 distinct CDR3 sequences, under 8.5% being singletons. This sample was shared with a second study, whose subject was yellow fever vaccine responses in identical twins.

What was sequenced was PBMCs. These TCRs come from a woman aged 18-29 years in good health.

This clonotype was seen a handful of times. The chain uses TRBV14 and TRBJ2-3; unclear D gene. This CDR3 comprises 16 residues. Germline CDR1 SGHDN, CDR2 FVKESK. V gave up 0 bases and J gave up 0 bases, with 10 bases separating them. The CDR3 nucleotides read TGTGCCAGCAGCCAAGAAGGATGGGGAAGCACAGATACGCAGTATTTT. This translates into CASSQEGWGSTDTQYF.

This clonotype has more than one count but fewer than ten. The chain couples TRBV7-9 to TRBJ2-5; D gene ambiguous. V was shortened by 5 bases and J by 5 bases, with 6 bases between the two germline ends. The CDR3 is 11 residues long. CDR1 SEHNR and CDR2 FQNEAQ come from the germline V gene (reference sequence). The CDR3 loop is CASSGTETQYF. In DNA, the CDR3 is TGTGCCAGCAGCGGAACTGAGACCCAGTACTTC. Looking up the rest from reference TRBV7-9 and TRBJ2-5 gives the full variable domain: DTGVSQNPRHKITKRGQNVTFRCDPISEHNRLYWYRQTLGQGPEFLTYFQNEAQLEKSRLLSDRFSAERPKGSFSTLEIQRTEQGDSAMYLCASSGTETQYFGPGTRLLVL.

This clonotype was seen a handful of times. The V gene is TRBV5-1, the J gene TRBJ1-1; D uncertain. The germline CDR1 and CDR2 sequences are SGHRS and YFSETQ. Trimming pared 0 bases from V and 1 base from J, leaving 10 bases between. CDR3 length: 15 residues. The DNA for the CDR3 is TGCGCCAGCAGCTTGGTCGTGGGTCAGAACACTGAAGCTTTCTTT. It codes for CASSLVVGQNTEAFF.